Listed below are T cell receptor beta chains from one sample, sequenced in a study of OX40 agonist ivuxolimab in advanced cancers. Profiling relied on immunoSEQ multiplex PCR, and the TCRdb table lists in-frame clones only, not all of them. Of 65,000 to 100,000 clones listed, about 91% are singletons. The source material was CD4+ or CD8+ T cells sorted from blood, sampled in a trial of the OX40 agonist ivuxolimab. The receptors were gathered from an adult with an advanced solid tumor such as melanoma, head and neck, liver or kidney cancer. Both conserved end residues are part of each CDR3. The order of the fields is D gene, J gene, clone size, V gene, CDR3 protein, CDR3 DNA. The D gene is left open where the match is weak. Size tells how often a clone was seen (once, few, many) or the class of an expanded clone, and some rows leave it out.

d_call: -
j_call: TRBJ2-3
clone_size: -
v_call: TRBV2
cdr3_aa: CASSAGTVVPDTQYF
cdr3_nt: TGTGCCAGCAGTGCCGGGACTGTAGTGCCAGATACGCAGTATTTT

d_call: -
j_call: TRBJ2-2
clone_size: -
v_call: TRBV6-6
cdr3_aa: CASSNLAGKNTGELFF
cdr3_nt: TGTGCCAGCAGCAACCTGGCGGGAAAGAACACCGGGGAGCTGTTTTTT

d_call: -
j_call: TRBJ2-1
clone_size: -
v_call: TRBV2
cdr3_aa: CASSSQLRGNEQFF
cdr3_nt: TGTGCCAGCAGTTCCCAGTTAAGGGGGAATGAGCAGTTCTTC

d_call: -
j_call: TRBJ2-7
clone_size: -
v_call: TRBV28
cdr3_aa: CASSFSRVDEQYF
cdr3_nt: TGTGCCAGCAGTTTCTCCAGGGTCGACGAGCAGTACTTC

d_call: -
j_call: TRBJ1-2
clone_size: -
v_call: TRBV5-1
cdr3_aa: CASRKGTNYGYTF
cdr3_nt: TGCGCCAGCAGGAAGGGAACTAACTATGGCTACACCTTC

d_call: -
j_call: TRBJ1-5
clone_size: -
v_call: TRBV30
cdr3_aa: CAWSSGGLRPQHF
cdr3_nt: TGTGCCTGGAGTTCCGGAGGGTTGAGGCCCCAGCATTTT

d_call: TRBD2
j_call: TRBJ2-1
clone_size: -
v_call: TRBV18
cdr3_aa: CASSPPTSGRYNEQFF
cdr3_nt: TGTGCCAGCTCACCGCCAACTAGCGGGAGGTACAATGAGCAGTTCTTC

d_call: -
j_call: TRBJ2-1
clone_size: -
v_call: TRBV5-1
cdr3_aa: CASSLEYNEQFF
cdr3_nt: TGCGCCAGCAGCTTGGAGTACAATGAGCAGTTCTTC

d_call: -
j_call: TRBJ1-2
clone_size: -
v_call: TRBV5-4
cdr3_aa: CASSRVGSYGYTF
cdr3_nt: TGTGCCAGCAGCCGGGTGGGGTCCTATGGCTACACCTTC

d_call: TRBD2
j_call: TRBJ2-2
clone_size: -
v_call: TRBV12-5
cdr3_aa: CASGRAGANTGELFF
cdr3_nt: TGTGCTAGTGGACGAGCGGGAGCGAACACCGGGGAGCTGTTTTTT

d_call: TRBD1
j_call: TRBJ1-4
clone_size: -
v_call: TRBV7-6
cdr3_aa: CASSAGGRTTNEKLFF
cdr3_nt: TGTGCCAGCAGCGCAGGGGGACGGACAACTAATGAAAAACTGTTTTTT

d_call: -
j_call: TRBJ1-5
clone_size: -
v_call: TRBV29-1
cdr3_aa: CSVPGVGPDQPQHF
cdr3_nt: TGCAGCGTGCCAGGGGTTGGTCCGGATCAGCCCCAGCATTTT

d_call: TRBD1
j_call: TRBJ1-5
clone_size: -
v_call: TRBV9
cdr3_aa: CASSVEKTGGGNQPQHF
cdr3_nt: TGTGCCAGCAGCGTCGAGAAGACAGGGGGTGGCAATCAGCCCCAGCATTTT

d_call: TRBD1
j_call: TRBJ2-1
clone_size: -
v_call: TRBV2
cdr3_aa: CASSGDRGSEQFF
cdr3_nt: TGTGCCAGCAGTGGCGACAGGGGGAGTGAGCAGTTCTTC

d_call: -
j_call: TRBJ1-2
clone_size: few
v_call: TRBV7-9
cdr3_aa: CASSLGGGRDGYTF
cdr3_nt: TGTGCCAGCAGCTTAGGGGGAGGGCGCGATGGCTACACCTTC

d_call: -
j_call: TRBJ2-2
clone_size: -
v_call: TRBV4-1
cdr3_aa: CASSQAGTFNTGELFF
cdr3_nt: TGCGCCAGCAGCCAAGCGGGGACGTTCAACACCGGGGAGCTGTTTTTT

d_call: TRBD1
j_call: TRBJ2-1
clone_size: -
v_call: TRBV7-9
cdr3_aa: CASSLGQGAVEGKQFF
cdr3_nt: TGTGCCAGCAGCTTAGGGCAGGGGGCCGTGGAGGGAAAGCAGTTCTTC

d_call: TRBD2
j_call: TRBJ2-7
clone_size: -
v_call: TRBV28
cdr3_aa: CASTLGGYYEQYF
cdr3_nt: TGTGCCAGCACCCTCGGGGGGTACTACGAGCAGTACTTC

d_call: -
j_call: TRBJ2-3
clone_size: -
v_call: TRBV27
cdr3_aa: CAVGQGRNTDTQYF
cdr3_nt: TGTGCCGTCGGCCAGGGACGGAACACAGATACGCAGTATTTT

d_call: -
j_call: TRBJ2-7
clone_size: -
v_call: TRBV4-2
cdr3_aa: CASSQGPTTSYEQYF
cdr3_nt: TGTGCCAGCAGCCAAGGACCGACGACGTCCTACGAGCAGTACTTC

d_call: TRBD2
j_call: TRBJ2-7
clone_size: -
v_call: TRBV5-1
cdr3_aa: CASSKTPGLAGANYEQYF
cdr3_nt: TGCGCCAGCAGCAAGACCCCGGGACTAGCGGGAGCTAACTACGAGCAGTACTTC

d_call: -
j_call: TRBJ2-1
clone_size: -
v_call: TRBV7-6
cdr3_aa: CASSTAGTFYNEQFF
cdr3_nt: TGTGCCAGCAGTACCGCCGGGACTTTCTACAATGAGCAGTTCTTC

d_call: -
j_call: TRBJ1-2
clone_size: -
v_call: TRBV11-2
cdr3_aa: CASTNYNYGYTF
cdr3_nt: TGTGCCAGCACCAATTATAACTATGGCTACACCTTC

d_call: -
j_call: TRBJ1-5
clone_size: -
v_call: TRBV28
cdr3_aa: CASSLFTQGGNQPQHF
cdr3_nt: TGTGCCAGCAGTTTATTTACACAGGGTGGAAATCAGCCCCAGCATTTT

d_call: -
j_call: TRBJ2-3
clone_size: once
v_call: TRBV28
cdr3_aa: CASSPGGADTQYF
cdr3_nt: TGTGCCAGCAGCCCCGGCGGGGCAGATACGCAGTATTTT

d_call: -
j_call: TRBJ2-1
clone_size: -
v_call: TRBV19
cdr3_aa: CASSMWVAGSSYNEQFF
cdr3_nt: TGTGCCAGTAGTATGTGGGTGGCGGGGAGCTCCTACAATGAGCAGTTCTTC

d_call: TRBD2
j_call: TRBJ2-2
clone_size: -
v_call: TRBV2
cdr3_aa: CASRSSGYTGELFF
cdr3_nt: TGTGCCAGCAGATCTAGCGGGTACACCGGGGAGCTGTTTTTT

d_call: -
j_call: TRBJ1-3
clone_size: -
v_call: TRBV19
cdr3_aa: CASSMRDRRNTIYF
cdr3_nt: TGTGCCAGTAGTATGAGGGACCGAAGAAACACCATATATTTT

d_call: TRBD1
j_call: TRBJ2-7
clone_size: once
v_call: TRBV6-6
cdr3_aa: CASRPGTGGFNEQYF
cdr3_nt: TGTGCCAGCAGACCCGGGACAGGGGGCTTCAACGAGCAGTACTTC

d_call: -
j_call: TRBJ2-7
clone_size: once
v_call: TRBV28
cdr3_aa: CASSLRTAEQYF
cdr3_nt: TGTGCCAGCAGTTTGAGGACAGCCGAGCAGTACTTC

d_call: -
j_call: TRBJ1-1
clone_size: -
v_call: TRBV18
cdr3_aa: CASSPLWATEAFF
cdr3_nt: TGTGCCAGCTCACCTTTGTGGGCCACTGAAGCTTTCTTT

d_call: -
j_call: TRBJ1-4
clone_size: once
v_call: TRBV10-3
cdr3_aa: CAISESPFGGSEKLFF
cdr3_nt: TGTGCCATCAGTGAGTCGCCCTTTGGGGGTAGTGAAAAACTGTTTTTT

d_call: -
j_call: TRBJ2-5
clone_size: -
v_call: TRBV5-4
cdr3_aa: CASSLGSLVETQYF
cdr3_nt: TGTGCCAGCAGCTTGGGGTCTTTGGTAGAGACCCAGTACTTC

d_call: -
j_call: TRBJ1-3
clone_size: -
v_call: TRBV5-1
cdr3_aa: CASSGSGNTIYF
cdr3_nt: TGCGCCAGCAGCGGCTCTGGAAACACCATATATTTT

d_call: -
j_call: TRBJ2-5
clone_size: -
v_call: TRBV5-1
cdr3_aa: CARTRWECGETQYF
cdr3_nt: TGCGCCAGGACCCGGTGGGAGTGTGGCGAGACCCAGTACTTC

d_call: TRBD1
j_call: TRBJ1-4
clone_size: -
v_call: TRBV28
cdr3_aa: CASRGDRGQEKLFF
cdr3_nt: TGTGCCAGCAGAGGGGACAGGGGGCAGGAAAAACTGTTTTTT

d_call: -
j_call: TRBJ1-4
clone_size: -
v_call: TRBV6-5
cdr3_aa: CASSYSRNRVEKLFF
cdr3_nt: TGTGCCAGCAGTTACTCAAGGAACAGGGTTGAAAAACTGTTTTTT

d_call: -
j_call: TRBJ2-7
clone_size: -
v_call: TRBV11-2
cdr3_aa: CASSPRRRGSSYEQYF
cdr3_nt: TGTGCCAGCAGCCCAAGGCGACGGGGGAGCTCCTACGAGCAGTACTTC

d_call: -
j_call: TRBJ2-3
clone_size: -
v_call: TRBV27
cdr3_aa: CASNPIKDSPTDTQYF
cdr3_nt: TGTGCCAGCAACCCAATCAAGGACAGCCCCACAGATACGCAGTATTTT

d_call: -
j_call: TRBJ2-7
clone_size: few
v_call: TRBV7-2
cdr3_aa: CASSLPGQNYEQYF
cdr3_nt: TGTGCCAGCAGCCTACCAGGACAGAACTACGAGCAGTACTTC

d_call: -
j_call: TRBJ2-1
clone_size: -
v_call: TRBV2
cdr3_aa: CASSWAVYNEQFF
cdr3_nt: TGTGCCAGCAGTTGGGCAGTTTACAATGAGCAGTTCTTC